This passage covers 14 T cell receptor beta chains from one sample sequenced in a study of CD8 T cells in ankylosing spondylitis. These receptors are not linked to any known antigen. Overall study results and limits: What seemed typical of ankylosing spondylitis blood was a TCR beta motif built from about eight highly homologous variants.

MiXCR, run by TCRdb on the 5' RACE reads, gives a single entry per CDR3 protein. The table has approximately 500,000 distinct CDR3 sequences, approximately 12% seen once; the top ten hold almost 7%. Sequenced input: blood, either unsorted or a sorted T cell fraction (not recorded which). Source of these receptors: a male donor with ankylosing spondylitis.

The chain joins TRBV24-1 to TRBJ2-2; 8 nucleotides align to TRBD2. The CDR3 extends over 17 amino acids. Germline V gives CDR1 KGHDR, CDR2 SFDVKD. V lost 4 bases to trimming and J lost 1 base; unmatched junction nucleotides: 7. The CDR3 DNA reads TGTGCCACCAGTGACCCAACACTAGCGGAGAACACCGGGGAGCTGTTTTTT. It encodes CATSDPTLAENTGELFF.

This clonotype was seen a few times. The J gene is TRBJ2-7, the V gene TRBV5-8; 7 bases fit TRBD1. V shed 4 bases and J 2 bases; nucleotides not matched to a gene: 9. This CDR3 is 15 amino acids long. Germline loops: CDR1 SGHTS, CDR2 YDEGEE. The CDR3 here is CASSPGWDSAYEQYV. The CDR3 bases are TGTGCCAGCAGCCCAGGGTGGGACAGTGCCTACGAGCAGTACGTC.

This clonotype was found many times. This CDR3 is CASSLLAGSGNEQFF. CDR3 sequence (DNA): TGTGCCAGCAGTTTACTAGCGGGTTCAGGGAATGAGCAGTTCTTC. The chain combines TRBV25-1 with TRBJ2-1, with 9 bases lining up with TRBD2. This CDR3 is built from 15 residues. V lost 5 bases, J lost 7 bases, and 9 bases stayed unmatched. Germline-derived CDR1 and CDR2 are MGHDK and SYGVNS.

This chain uses TRBV12-3 or TRBV12-4 with TRBJ2-3; 9 nucleotides line up with TRBD2. The CDR3 is 16 amino acids. The junction had 9 bases not matched to a gene; V was cut back by 3 bases and J by 5 bases. The CDR3 spells CASSFSPGLAQDTQYF. The CDR3 region has the DNA TGTGCCAGCAGTTTCTCACCGGGACTAGCTCAAGATACGCAGTATTTT.

This clonotype was observed a few times. V gene TRBV11-3 combines with J gene TRBJ1-1; D possibly corresponds to TRBD1 (5 bases). This CDR3 spans 15 amino acids. V shed 4 bases and J shed 4 bases, with 16 bases lying between them. Per germline, CDR1 SGHNT and CDR2 YENEEA. CDR3 DNA: TGTGCCAGCAGCTCGTTTCAGATGGGGGGCACTGAAGCTTTCTTT. Translation gives CASSSFQMGGTEAFF.

The rearrangement links TRBV30 to TRBJ1-3; D remains ambiguous. CDR3 length: 13 residues. CDR1 is GTSNPN and CDR2 is SVGIG in the germline V gene (reference sequence). The V end lost 5 bases, the J end lost 0 bases, and 8 bases lay between the germline ends. The CDR3 is CAWAGSSGNTIYF. CDR3 nucleotide sequence: TGTGCCTGGGCGGGATCCTCTGGAAACACCATATATTTT.

V gene TRBV11-2 combines with J gene TRBJ2-5; 9 bases line up with TRBD1. The CDR3 has 16 amino acids. CDR1 is SGHAT and CDR2 is FQNNGV in the germline V gene. The ends lost 3 bases at V and 0 bases at J; junction bases unmatched: 5. The DNA of the CDR3 is TGTGCCAGCAGCTTTGGGACAGGGATGTACCAAGAGACCCAGTACTTC. This encodes CASSFGTGMYQETQYF.

The chain is built from TRBV20-1 and TRBJ2-1, with D possibly matching TRBD2 (6 bases). V was shortened by 6 bases and J by 5 bases, with 11 bases between the two germline ends. From germline, CDR1 is DFQATT and CDR2 SNEGSKA (reference sequence). The CDR3 loop spans 12 amino acids. As DNA, the CDR3 is TGCAGTGCAGCTCCGGGGGACAATGAGCAGTTCTTC. Amino acids: CSAAPGDNEQFF.

A few counts support this clonotype. This chain uses TRBV12-3 or TRBV12-4 with TRBJ2-5; D is uncertain. The CDR3 sequence is 12 residues long. Between the trimmed V and J ends, which lost 6 bases and 5 bases, there was a span of 10 bases. In nucleotides, the CDR3 is TGTGCCAGCAGCCCCGCTTGGGAGACCCAGTACTTC. Its translation is CASSPAWETQYF.

V gene TRBV5-8 combines with J gene TRBJ2-7, with 7 bases identical to TRBD1. V shed 4 bases, J shed 0 bases, and the junction held 4 bases outside the gene matches. CDR3 length: 14 residues. CDR1 is SGHTS, CDR2 YDEGEE, per germline. The CDR3 bases are TGTGCCAGCAGCCGGACAGGATTCTCCTACGAGCAGTACGTC. It encodes CASSRTGFSYEQYV.

This clonotype was observed many times. This chain joins TRBV12-3 or TRBV12-4 and TRBJ1-4; D gene uncertain. V shed 4 bases and J shed 0 bases, with 9 bases lying between them. The CDR3 totals 15 residues. This chain's CDR3 is CASSSTGATNEKLFF. For the CDR3, the DNA is TGTGCCAGCAGTTCTACGGGTGCAACTAATGAAAAACTGTTTTTT.

The chain is built from TRBV2 and TRBJ1-1, with D uncertain. CDR3 size: 14 residues. CDR1 is SNHLY and CDR2 is FYNNEI in the germline V gene. V was trimmed by 7 bases and J by 2 bases, leaving 14 bases between them. The DNA for the CDR3 is TGTGCCAGCACTCACGGACGGCTAAACACTGAAGCTTTCTTT. Protein product: CASTHGRLNTEAFF. Full variable domain (rest looked up from reference TRBV2 and TRBJ1-1): EPEVTQTPSHQVTQMGQEVILRCVPISNHLYFYWYRQILGQKVEFLVSFYNNEISEKSEIFDDQFSVERPDGSNFTLKIRSTKLEDSAMYFCASTHGRLNTEAFFGQGTRLTVV.

This clonotype was counted many times. The chain has TRBV7-2 and TRBJ2-5; no definite D call. This CDR3 region has 15 residues. Germline V gene lookup returns CDR1 SGHTA and CDR2 FQGNSA. V lost 2 bases, J lost 5 bases, and 15 bases lay in between. The CDR3: CASSLMGKRMETQYF. CDR3 coding DNA: TGTGCCAGCAGCTTAATGGGTAAACGGATGGAGACCCAGTACTTC.

The CDR3 nucleotides read TGTGCCAGCAAGTCGCCACATGCAGAGACCCAGTACTTC. It yields the protein CASKSPHAETQYF. The genes are TRBV12-3 or TRBV12-4 and TRBJ2-5, with D hard to call. Trimming left V 7 bases short and J 4 bases short, with 13 bases between. There are 13 residues in the CDR3.